The 31 T cell receptor beta chains below were found in one sample sequenced in a study of blood T cell repertoires in COVID-19. TCRdb's table, derived via immunoSEQ multiplex PCR, lists solely in-frame clones and lacks some. Seen here are tens of thousands of clones, 77% observed once, and the top ten hold about 39%. The sequencing sample was made of peripheral blood. These receptors all stem from a man aged 65 to 85 with active or convalescent COVID-19.

V and J are TRBV24-1 and TRBJ2-3; a weak D match, TRBD2 (6 bases). The CDR3 consists of 16 residues. The V end was cut by 1 base, the J end by 0 bases, with 10 bases between. Germline CDR1 KGHDR, CDR2 SFDVKD. The CDR3 DNA reads TGTGCCACCAGTGATTTAAGCGGGCCTAGCACAGATACGCAGTATTTT. Translating gives CATSDLSGPSTDTQYF.

The chain recombines TRBV6-1 with TRBJ1-6; 11 bases are a match to TRBD1. V shed 6 bases, J shed 8 bases, and the junction held 6 bases outside the gene matches. The CDR3 spans 15 residues. In germline, CDR1 is MNHNS, CDR2 SASEGT. The CDR3 spells CASRDADRGHSPLHF. The CDR3 bases are TGTGCCAGCAGGGACGCGGACAGGGGGCATTCACCCCTCCACTTT.

The rearrangement links TRBV21-1 to TRBJ1-2; TRBD1 reflects the table's D call only, with no check against the DNA. TRBV21-1 is deemed a pseudogene. There are 13 residues in the CDR3. This CDR3 reads CASFRDRDYGYTF. As DNA, the CDR3 is TGTGCCAGCTTCCGGGACAGGGACTATGGCTACACCTTC.

V usage is TRBV28 and J usage is TRBJ1-2; 11 positions agree with TRBD1. The germline CDR1 and CDR2 sequences are MDHEN and SYDVKM. The V and J ends lost 6 bases and 1 base, in that order; junction bases with no gene match: 13. The CDR3 is made up of 18 amino acids. The CDR3 DNA reads as TGTGCCAGCAGGGGGATTGGGGACAGGGGGAACCTTAACTATGGCTACACCTTC. Amino acids: CASRGIGDRGNLNYGYTF.

Only a few counts were recorded for this clone. This sequence joins TRBV5-6 and TRBJ2-1; TRBD1 might be the D (5 bases). The V and J ends lost 0 bases and 3 bases respectively, with 10 bases between them. The CDR3 is 15 residues long. Per germline, CDR1 SGHDT and CDR2 YYEEEE. CDR3 nucleotides: TGTGCCAGCAGCTTGGAAGCCAGGGACTACAATGAGCAGTTCTTC. Translated: CASSLEARDYNEQFF.

The chain employs TRBV7-3 and TRBJ2-3, with D maybe TRBD1 (6 bases). V dropped 5 bases and J dropped 3 bases, with 15 bases sitting between them. CDR3 length: 15 amino acids. Germline loops: CDR1 SGHTA, CDR2 FQGTGA. The CDR3 loop reads CASSGGYRATDTQYF. As DNA, the CDR3 is TGTGCCAGCAGCGGCGGGTACAGGGCTACAGATACGCAGTATTTT.

This clone has a single count. The rearrangement uses TRBV19 and TRBJ1-1; TRBD1 might be the D (5 bases). Germline CDR1 and CDR2: LNHDA and SQIVND (reference sequence). V dropped 1 base and J dropped 1 base, with 7 bases sitting between them. The CDR3 loop spans 14 amino acids. The DNA for the CDR3 is TGTGCCAGTAGTATAGCGGGGGGGAACACTGAAGCTTTCTTT. Amino acids: CASSIAGGNTEAFF.

V and J are TRBV7-3 and TRBJ2-1; 9 nucleotides align to TRBD1. This CDR3 contains 14 residues. After removal of 4 bases from V and 6 bases from J, the junction contained 4 bases not matched to a gene. Germline V gene lookup returns CDR1 SGHTA and CDR2 FQGTGA. The CDR3 protein is CASSSGQGGNEQFF. The CDR3 DNA sequence: TGTGCCAGCAGCTCGGGACAGGGTGGCAATGAGCAGTTCTTC.

The chain uses TRBV7-2 and TRBJ1-2, with D tentatively TRBD1 (6 bases). The CDR3 runs 11 residues. CDR1 and CDR2 from the germline V gene are SGHTA and FQGNSA. V was shortened by 4 bases and J by 10 bases, with 10 bases between the two germline ends. DNA for the CDR3: TGTGCCAGCAGCTCCTCAGGGGCCTACACCTTC. The encoded protein is CASSSSGAYTF.

V gene TRBV7-8 combines with J gene TRBJ1-1; possibly TRBD1 for D (5 bases). V was trimmed by 8 bases and J by 0 bases, leaving 10 bases between them. The CDR3 totals 13 residues. Germline-derived CDR1 and CDR2 are SGHVS and FQNEAQ. For the CDR3, the DNA is TGTGCCAGCGGAGGGACCCTGAACACTGAAGCTTTCTTT. Translating it yields CASGGTLNTEAFF.

The CDR3 bases are TGTGCCAGCAGCCCCGCCCGGGGTACCGGGGAGCTGTTTTTT. It is translated as CASSPARGTGELFF. V usage is TRBV7-9 and J usage is TRBJ2-2; perhaps TRBD2 as D (5 bases). Germline V gives CDR1 SEHNR, CDR2 FQNEAQ (reference sequence). V was cut by 5 bases and J by 5 bases, with 12 bases left in between. There are 14 residues in the CDR3.

DNA of the CDR3: TGTGCCATCAGTGAGTTACAGATGAACACTGAAGCTTTCTTT. This gives the protein CAISELQMNTEAFF. The rearrangement joins TRBV10-3 to TRBJ1-1; D gene unclear. The CDR3 consists of 14 residues. The germline V gene has CDR1 ENHRY and CDR2 SYGVKD. With 1 base removed from V and 0 bases from J, the gap between germline ends came to 6 bases.

The rearrangement uses TRBV5-5 and TRBJ2-3; 15 positions agree with TRBD2. The CDR3 covers 17 residues. With 4 bases clipped from V and 8 bases from J, the junction kept 11 bases outside the gene matches. The germline V gene has CDR1 SGHKS and CDR2 YYEKEE (reference sequence). The CDR3 region is CASSPWGTSGGSGTQYF. CDR3 in DNA: TGTGCCAGCAGCCCCTGGGGGACTAGCGGGGGGTCCGGTACGCAGTATTTT.

The gene calls are TRBV4-3 and TRBJ1-4; 8 bases agree with TRBD1. This CDR3 is built from 17 residues. The germline gives CDR1 LGHNA, CDR2 YSLEER. Germline trimming cut 2 bases from V and 8 bases from J; bases unmatched to any gene: 13. This CDR3 reads CASSQSRGLITREKLFF. In DNA, the CDR3 is TGCGCCAGCAGCCAATCCAGGGGGCTTATAACTAGGGAAAAACTGTTTTTT.

In this sample, this clone turned up once. This sequence joins TRBV27 and TRBJ2-3, with 13 bases identical to TRBD2. The V gene's germline CDR1 is MNHEY and CDR2 SMNVEV (reference sequence). V trimming: 2 bases; J trimming: 9 bases; junction bases outside the gene matches: 2. The CDR3 is made up of 14 amino acids. CDR3 DNA sequence: TGTGCCAGCAGTTTAGGACTAGCGGGGGAAACGCAGTATTTT. This sequence encodes CASSLGLAGETQYF.

The rearrangement uses TRBV29-1 and TRBJ1-2; D perhaps matches TRBD1 (5 bases). V was clipped by 0 bases and J by 1 base, with 12 bases between them. CDR1 SQVTM and CDR2 ANQGSEA come from the germline V gene. The CDR3 is 15 residues long. CDR3 in amino acids: CSVEDQPGLNYGYTF. The CDR3 nucleotides are TGCAGCGTTGAAGATCAGCCAGGGCTTAACTATGGCTACACCTTC.

This clone was observed a few times. The rearrangement uses TRBV12-5 and TRBJ1-1; 7 positions match TRBD1. J gave up 0 bases and V 2 bases, and 0 bases lay outside the gene matches. CDR1 and CDR2 (germline): LGHNT, FRNRAP. The CDR3 consists of 14 residues. CDR3 sequence reads: CASGLTGVNTEAFF. The CDR3 coding sequence is TGTGCTAGTGGTTTGACAGGGGTGAACACTGAAGCTTTCTTT.

The chain carries TRBV27 and TRBJ2-1; a possible D gene is TRBD2 (7 bases). The CDR3 is made up of 21 amino acids. Trimming left V 7 bases short and J 3 bases short, with 34 bases between. Germline values: CDR1 MNHEY, CDR2 SMNVEV (reference sequence). CDR3 in DNA: TGTGCCAGCATCACTAAGTGGAGGGGGGGGCTGCGGGAGATCGGCTACAATGAGCAGTTCTTC. This codes for CASITKWRGGLREIGYNEQFF.

The chain combines TRBV5-1 with TRBJ2-2; D not certain. Trimming left V 0 bases short and J 6 bases short, with 9 bases between. The CDR3 has 14 residues. Germline-derived CDR1 and CDR2 are SGHRS and YFSETQ. CDR3 loop: CASSLGTDAGELFF. In DNA, the CDR3 is TGCGCCAGCAGCTTGGGAACAGACGCCGGGGAGCTGTTTTTT. The entire variable domain, with the rest obtained from reference TRBV5-1 and TRBJ2-2, is as follows: KAGVTQTPRYLIKTRGQQVTLSCSPISGHRSVSWYQQTPGQGLQFLFEYFSETQRNKGNFPGRFSGRQFSNSRSEMNVSTLELGDSALYLCASSLGTDAGELFFGEGSRLTVL.

This clone was detected only once. The gene calls are TRBV4-1 and TRBJ2-5; 11 bases line up with TRBD2. This CDR3 contains 16 residues. Losses at the gene ends were 1 base for V and 3 bases for J; bases not matched to a gene: 4. The V gene's germline CDR1 is MGHRA and CDR2 YSYEKL. This CDR3 is CASSQVLAGGKETQYF. The CDR3, as DNA: TGCGCCAGCAGCCAAGTATTAGCGGGGGGGAAAGAGACCCAGTACTTC.

V is TRBV7-3 and J is TRBJ2-1; weak D call: TRBD1 (6 bases). Germline V lookup: CDR1 SGHTA, CDR2 FQGTGA. This CDR3 contains 15 residues. With 2 bases removed from V and 2 bases from J, the gap between germline ends came to 10 bases. CDR3 loop: CASSLRDRTYNEQFF. As DNA, the CDR3 is TGTGCCAGCAGCTTACGCGACAGGACCTACAATGAGCAGTTCTTC.

This clone was counted between two and nine times. V gene TRBV14 combines with J gene TRBJ1-2; weak D call: TRBD1 (5 bases). Trimming pared 3 bases from V and 4 bases from J, leaving 12 bases between. This CDR3 has 14 residues. Germline V gene sequence: CDR1 SGHDN, CDR2 FVKESK. CDR3 nucleotide sequence: TGTGCCAGCAGCCAGAGCGGGGGATCCTATGGCTACACCTTC. This encodes CASSQSGGSYGYTF.

Comment on this clone: Germline is not matched at one junction end, which may reflect a read error. The chain is built from TRBV5-7 and TRBJ1-4, with D unresolved. TRBV5-7 is reported as an ORF; its role is uncertain. The CDR3 length is 9 residues. The CDR3 DNA reads TGCCTATGCTGGGAAAAACTGTTTTTT. Its protein is CLCWEKLFF.

In nucleotides, the CDR3 is TGTGCCAGCAGACCCGGGACAGCGGGGAACACTGAAGCTTTCTTT. Translating gives CASRPGTAGNTEAFF. This sequence joins TRBV28 and TRBJ1-1, with TRBD1 identical over 7 bases. Looked up from germline, CDR1 is MDHEN and CDR2 is SYDVKM. The CDR3 consists of 15 residues. V shed 6 bases and J 1 base; nucleotides not matched to a gene: 8.

This sequence joins TRBV11-3 and TRBJ1-4; the match to TRBD1 covers 9 bases. V gave up 3 bases and J gave up 7 bases; unmatched junction bases: 3. The CDR3 extends over 14 amino acids. CDR1 and CDR2 (germline): SGHNT, YENEEA. The CDR3 region is CASSLGQGSEKLFF. Here the CDR3 DNA reads TGTGCCAGCAGCTTGGGACAGGGAAGTGAAAAACTGTTTTTT.

The chain joins TRBV7-9 to TRBJ1-2; perhaps TRBD1 as D (6 bases). V dropped 5 bases and J dropped 3 bases, with 16 bases sitting between them. CDR3 size: 15 residues. From germline, CDR1 is SEHNR and CDR2 FQNEAQ (reference sequence). The CDR3 is CASSPRGGSDYGYTF. The CDR3 DNA follows: TGTGCCAGCAGCCCGAGGGGGGGGTCGGACTATGGCTACACCTTC.

The chain uses TRBV7-7 and TRBJ2-5, with 7 nucleotides matching TRBD2. The V gene's germline CDR1 is SSHAT and CDR2 FNYEAQ (reference sequence). The J segment lost 3 bases and the V segment lost 5 bases, leaving 12 bases of the junction unmatched. CDR3 length: 16 amino acids. CDR3: CASSPLGYRGEETQYF. The DNA for the CDR3 is TGTGCCAGCAGCCCCTTGGGGTACCGGGGGGAAGAGACCCAGTACTTC.

This rearrangement joins TRBV19 to TRBJ1-1; 7 positions agree with TRBD1. Per the germline V gene, CDR1 is LNHDA and CDR2 is SQIVND (reference sequence). After removal of 4 bases from V and 1 base from J, the junction contained 6 bases not matched to a gene. CDR3 length: 15 amino acids. The CDR3 bases are TGTGCCAGTAGTACCTTCACAGGGGAGAACACTGAAGCTTTCTTT. This sequence encodes CASSTFTGENTEAFF.

This clone was seen just once. J is TRBJ2-3 and V is TRBV29-1; 7 bases fit TRBD2. Per the germline V gene, CDR1 is SQVTM and CDR2 is ANQGSEA. V lost 8 bases, J lost 0 bases, and 8 bases stayed unmatched. This CDR3 is built from 14 residues. The CDR3 loop is CSPREASSTDTQYF. CDR3 sequence (DNA): TGCAGCCCCCGGGAGGCTTCTAGCACAGATACGCAGTATTTT.

This chain links TRBV5-4 with TRBJ2-3; TRBD1 aligns across 8 bases. With V trimmed by 4 bases and J by 1 base, 2 bases remained unmatched. There are 14 residues in the CDR3. Germline V CDR1 and CDR2: SGHNT, YYREEE (reference sequence). CDR3 in DNA: TGTGCCAGCAGCCAGGACAGGGGCACAGATACGCAGTATTTT. Translation: CASSQDRGTDTQYF.

The chain has TRBV29-1 and TRBJ2-5; 9 bases map to TRBD1. Trimming took 6 bases from V and 5 from J; bases not matched to a gene: 7. CDR1 is SQVTM, CDR2 ANQGSEA, per germline. The CDR3 length is 13 residues. In DNA, the CDR3 is TGCAGCGTCAGGGACAGGGTTTCGGAGACCCAGTACTTC. Amino acids: CSVRDRVSETQYF.